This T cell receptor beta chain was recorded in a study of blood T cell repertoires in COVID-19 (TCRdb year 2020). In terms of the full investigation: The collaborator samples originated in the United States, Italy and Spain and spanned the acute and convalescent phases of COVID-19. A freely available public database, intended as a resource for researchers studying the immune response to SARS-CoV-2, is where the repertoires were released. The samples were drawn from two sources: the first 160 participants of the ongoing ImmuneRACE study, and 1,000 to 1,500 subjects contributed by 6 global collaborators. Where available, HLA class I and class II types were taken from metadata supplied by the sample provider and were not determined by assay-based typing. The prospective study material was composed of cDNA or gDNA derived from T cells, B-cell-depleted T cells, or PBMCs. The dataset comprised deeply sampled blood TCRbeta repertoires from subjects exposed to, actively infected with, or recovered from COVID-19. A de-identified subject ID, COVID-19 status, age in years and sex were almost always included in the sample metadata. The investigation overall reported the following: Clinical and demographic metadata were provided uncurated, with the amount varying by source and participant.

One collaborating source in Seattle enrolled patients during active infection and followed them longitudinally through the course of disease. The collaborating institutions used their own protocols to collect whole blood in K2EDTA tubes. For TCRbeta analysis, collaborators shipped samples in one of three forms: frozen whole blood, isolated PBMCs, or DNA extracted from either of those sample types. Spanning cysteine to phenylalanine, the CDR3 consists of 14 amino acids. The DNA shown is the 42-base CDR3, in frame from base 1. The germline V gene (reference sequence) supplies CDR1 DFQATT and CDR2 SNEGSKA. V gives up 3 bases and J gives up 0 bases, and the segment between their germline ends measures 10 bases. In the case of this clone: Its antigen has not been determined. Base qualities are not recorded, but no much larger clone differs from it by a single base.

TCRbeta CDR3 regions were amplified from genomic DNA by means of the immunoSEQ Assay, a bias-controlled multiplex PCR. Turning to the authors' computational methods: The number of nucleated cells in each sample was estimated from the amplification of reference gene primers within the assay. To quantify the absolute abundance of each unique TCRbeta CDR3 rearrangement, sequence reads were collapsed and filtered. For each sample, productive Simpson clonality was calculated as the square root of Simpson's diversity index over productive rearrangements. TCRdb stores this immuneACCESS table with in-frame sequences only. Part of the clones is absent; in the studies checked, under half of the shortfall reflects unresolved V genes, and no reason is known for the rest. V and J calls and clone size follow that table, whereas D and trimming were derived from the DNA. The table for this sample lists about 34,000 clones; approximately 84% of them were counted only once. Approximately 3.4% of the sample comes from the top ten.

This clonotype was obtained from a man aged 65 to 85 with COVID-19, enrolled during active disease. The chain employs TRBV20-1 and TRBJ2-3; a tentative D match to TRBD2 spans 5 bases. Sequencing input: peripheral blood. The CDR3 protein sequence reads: CSASGGGSTDTQYF. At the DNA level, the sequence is TGCAGTGCTAGTGGTGGCGGGAGCACAGATACGCAGTATTTT.